One T cell receptor (beta chain) is described in this entry. This record comes from a study of PD-1 blockade in mismatch repair-deficient tumors. The protocol was immunoSEQ multiplex PCR, while the TCRdb copy is restricted to in-frame clones and leaves out a portion. The sample has about 79,000 clones, approximately 80% seen once. CDR3 size: 15 residues. The V gene end was trimmed by 2 bases and the J gene end by 5 bases; junction bases not matched to a gene: 6. Germline lookup yields CDR1 SGHVS and CDR2 FNYEAQ. The chain is built from TRBV7-6 and TRBJ2-3; 8 nucleotides agree with TRBD2. This clonotype originated in an adult with mismatch repair-deficient cancer. Here the sequenced sample was peripheral blood, taken 44 weeks after starting pembrolizumab. For the CDR3, the DNA is TGTGCCAGCAGCTTAAGGCGGGAGGAAGGAGATACGCAGTATTTT. This gives the protein CASSLRREEGDTQYF.